This T cell receptor (beta chain) was captured by sequencing in a study of beta chain features in type 1 diabetes. Germline V CDR1 and CDR2: MNHNY, SVGAGI (reference sequence). The CDR3 runs to 13 residues. V dropped 2 bases and J dropped 4 bases, with 9 bases sitting between them. As to this clone: The target antigen is unknown.

Investigators reverse transcribed all isolated RNA, so they sequenced expressed TCRB transcripts. Using immunoSEQ multiplex PCR, the repertoire was profiled, and TCRdb retains in-frame clones only, with some absent. Of 250,000 to 300,000 clones in the sample, 7% to 9% were seen once. The study, taken as a whole, reports: Type 1 diabetes patients showed fewer insertions and more deletions at VDJ junctions. In comparison with healthy donors, patients had naive, central memory and Treg TCRB repertoires that appeared more similar.

This clonotype was sampled from a young woman in good health. J is TRBJ2-7 and V is TRBV6-6; D gene ambiguous. The specimen was central memory CD4+ T cells from blood. The chain's CDR3 is CASSYVHGYEQYF. DNA of the CDR3: TGTGCCAGCAGTTACGTCCATGGTTACGAGCAGTACTTC.